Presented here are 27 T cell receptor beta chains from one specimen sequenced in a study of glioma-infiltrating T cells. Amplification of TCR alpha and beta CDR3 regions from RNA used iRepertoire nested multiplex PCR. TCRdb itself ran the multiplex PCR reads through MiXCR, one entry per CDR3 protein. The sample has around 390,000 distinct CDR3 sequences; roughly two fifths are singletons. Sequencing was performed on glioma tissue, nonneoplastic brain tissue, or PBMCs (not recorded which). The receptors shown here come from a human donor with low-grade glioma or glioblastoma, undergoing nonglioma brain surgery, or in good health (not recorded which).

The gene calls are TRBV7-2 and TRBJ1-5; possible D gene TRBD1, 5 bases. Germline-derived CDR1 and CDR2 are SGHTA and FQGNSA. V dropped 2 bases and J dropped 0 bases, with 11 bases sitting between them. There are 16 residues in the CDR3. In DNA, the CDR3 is TGTGCCAGCAGCTTACTCGGGACGGATAGCAATCAGCCCCAGCATTTT. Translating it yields CASSLLGTDSNQPQHF.

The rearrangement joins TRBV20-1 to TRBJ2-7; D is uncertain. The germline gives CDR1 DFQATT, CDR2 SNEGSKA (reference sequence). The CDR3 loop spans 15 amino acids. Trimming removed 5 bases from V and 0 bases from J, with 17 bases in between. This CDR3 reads CSAQRAGTLSYEQYF. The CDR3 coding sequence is TGCAGTGCTCAACGGGCAGGCACCCTCTCCTACGAGCAGTACTTC.

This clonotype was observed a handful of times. CDR3 amino acids: CASAHMNTEAFF. The CDR3 region has the DNA TGTGCCAGCGCCCACATGAACACTGAAGCTTTCTTT. The chain joins TRBV7-9 to TRBJ1-1; D is uncertain. V was pared by 8 bases and J by 0 bases, with 7 bases between. The germline V gene has CDR1 SEHNR and CDR2 FQNEAQ (reference sequence). The CDR3 runs 12 residues.

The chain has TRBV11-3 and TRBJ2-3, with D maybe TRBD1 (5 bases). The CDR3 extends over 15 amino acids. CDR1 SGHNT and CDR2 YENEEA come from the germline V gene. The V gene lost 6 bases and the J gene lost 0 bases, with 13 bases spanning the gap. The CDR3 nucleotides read TGTGCCAGCAGTCTCCAGGGCAGCAGCACAGATACGCAGTATTTT. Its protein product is CASSLQGSSTDTQYF. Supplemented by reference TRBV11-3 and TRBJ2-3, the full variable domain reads EAGVVQSPRYKIIEKKQPVAFWCNPISGHNTLYWYLQNLGQGPELLIRYENEEAVDDSQLPKDRFSAERLKGVDSTLKIQPAELGDSAVYLCASSLQGSSTDTQYFGPGTRLTVL.

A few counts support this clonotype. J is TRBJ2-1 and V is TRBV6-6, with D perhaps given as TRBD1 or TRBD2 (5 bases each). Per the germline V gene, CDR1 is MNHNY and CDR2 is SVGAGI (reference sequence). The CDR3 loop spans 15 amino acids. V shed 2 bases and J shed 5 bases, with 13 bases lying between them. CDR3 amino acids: CASSYPGQGDNEQFF. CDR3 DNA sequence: TGTGCCAGCAGTTACCCCGGCCAGGGAGACAATGAGCAGTTCTTC.

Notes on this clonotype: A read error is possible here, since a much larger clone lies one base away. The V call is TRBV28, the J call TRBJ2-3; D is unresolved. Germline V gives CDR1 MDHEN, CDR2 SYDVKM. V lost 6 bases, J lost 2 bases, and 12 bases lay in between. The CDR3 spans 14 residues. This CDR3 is CASRSKGPTDTQYF. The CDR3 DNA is TGTGCCAGCAGGTCAAAGGGCCCCACAGATACGCAGTATTTT.

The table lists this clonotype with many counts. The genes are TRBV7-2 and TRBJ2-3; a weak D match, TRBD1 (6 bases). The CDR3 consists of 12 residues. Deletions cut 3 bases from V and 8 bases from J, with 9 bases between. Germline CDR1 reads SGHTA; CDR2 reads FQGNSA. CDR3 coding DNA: TGTGCCAGCAGCTTTGGGGGCGGTACGCAGTATTTT. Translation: CASSFGGGTQYF. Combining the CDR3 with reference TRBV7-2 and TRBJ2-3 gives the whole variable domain GAGVSQSPSNKVTEKGKDVELRCDPISGHTALYWYRQSLGQGLEFLIYFQGNSAPDKSGLPSDRFSAERTGGSVSTLTIQRTQQEDSAVYLCASSFGGGTQYFGPGTRLTVL.

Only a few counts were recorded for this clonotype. The CDR3 sequence is CSARAQRPGELFF. The CDR3 bases are TGCAGTGCTAGAGCTCAGCGCCCGGGGGAGCTGTTTTTT. This rearrangement joins TRBV20-1 to TRBJ2-2; D not resolved. Germline V gene sequence: CDR1 DFQATT, CDR2 SNEGSKA (reference sequence). The CDR3 is 13 amino acids. V lost 1 base to trimming and J lost 8 bases, with 11 bases between them.

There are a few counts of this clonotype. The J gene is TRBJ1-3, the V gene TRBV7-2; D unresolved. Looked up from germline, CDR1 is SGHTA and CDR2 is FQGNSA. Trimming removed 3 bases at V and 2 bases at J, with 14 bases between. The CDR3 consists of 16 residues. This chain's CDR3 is CASSFLAGHTGNTIYF. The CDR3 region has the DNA TGTGCCAGCAGCTTTTTAGCAGGCCATACTGGAAACACCATATATTTT. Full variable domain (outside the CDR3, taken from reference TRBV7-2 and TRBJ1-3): GAGVSQSPSNKVTEKGKDVELRCDPISGHTALYWYRQSLGQGLEFLIYFQGNSAPDKSGLPSDRFSAERTGGSVSTLTIQRTQQEDSAVYLCASSFLAGHTGNTIYFGEGSWLTVV.

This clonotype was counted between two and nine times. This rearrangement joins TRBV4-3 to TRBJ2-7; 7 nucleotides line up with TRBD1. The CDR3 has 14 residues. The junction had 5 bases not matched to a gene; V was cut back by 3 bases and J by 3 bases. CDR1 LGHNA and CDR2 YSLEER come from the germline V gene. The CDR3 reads CASSQGQFNYEQYF. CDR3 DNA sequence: TGCGCCAGCAGCCAGGGACAGTTTAACTACGAGCAGTACTTC.

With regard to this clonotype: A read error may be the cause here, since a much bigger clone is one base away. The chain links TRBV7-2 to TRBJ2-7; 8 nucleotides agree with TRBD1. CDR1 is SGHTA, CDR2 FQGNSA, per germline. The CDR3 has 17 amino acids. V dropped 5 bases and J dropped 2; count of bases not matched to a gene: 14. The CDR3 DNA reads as TGTGCCAGCAGCGCCATCGGACAGGGCATTCCCCCCTACGAGCAGTACTTC. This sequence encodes CASSAIGQGIPPYEQYF.

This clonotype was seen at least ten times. CDR3 loop: CSARAGTASLYGYTF. Here the CDR3 DNA reads TGCAGTGCTAGAGCAGGGACAGCTTCTCTCTATGGCTACACCTTC. The chain joins TRBV20-1 to TRBJ1-2; 7 bases are a match to TRBD1. CDR3 length: 15 residues. J gave up 4 bases and V 1 base, and 9 bases lay outside the gene matches. The germline CDR1 and CDR2 sequences are DFQATT and SNEGSKA (reference sequence).

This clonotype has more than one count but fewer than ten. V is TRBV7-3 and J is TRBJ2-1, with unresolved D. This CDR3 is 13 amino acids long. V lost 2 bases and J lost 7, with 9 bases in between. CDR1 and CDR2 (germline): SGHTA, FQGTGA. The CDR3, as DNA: TGTGCCAGCAGCTTATTAAGTGGTAATGAGCAGTTCTTC. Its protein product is CASSLLSGNEQFF.

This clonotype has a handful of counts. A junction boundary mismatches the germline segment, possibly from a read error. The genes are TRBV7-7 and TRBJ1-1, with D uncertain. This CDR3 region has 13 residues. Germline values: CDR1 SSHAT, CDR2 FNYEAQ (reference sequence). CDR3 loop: CASSLRENTEAFF. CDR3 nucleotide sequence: TGTGCTAGCAGCTTACGGGAGAACACTGAAGCTTTCTTT.

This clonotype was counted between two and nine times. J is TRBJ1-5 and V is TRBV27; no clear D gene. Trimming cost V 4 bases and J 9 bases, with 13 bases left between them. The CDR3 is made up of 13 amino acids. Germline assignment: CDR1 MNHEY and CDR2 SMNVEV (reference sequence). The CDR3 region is CASSSWRAGPQHF. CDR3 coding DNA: TGTGCCAGCAGTTCTTGGAGGGCCGGGCCCCAGCATTTT.

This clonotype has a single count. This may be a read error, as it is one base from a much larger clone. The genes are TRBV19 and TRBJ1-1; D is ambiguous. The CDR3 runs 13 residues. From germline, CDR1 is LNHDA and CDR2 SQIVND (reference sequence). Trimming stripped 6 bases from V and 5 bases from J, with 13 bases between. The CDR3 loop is CASRSIVKTEAFF. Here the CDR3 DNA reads TGTGCCAGTAGAAGCATCGTTAAGACTGAAGCTTTCTTT.

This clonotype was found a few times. The CDR3: CSAPWGARGSPLHF. CDR3 nucleotides: TGCAGTGCCCCCTGGGGGGCTCGCGGTTCACCCCTCCACTTT. The chain employs TRBV20-1 and TRBJ1-6; D is perhaps TRBD1 (6 bases). The CDR3 is 14 amino acids. Trimming shortened V by 6 bases and J by 9 bases, and 18 bases separated the two germline ends. Germline CDR1 and CDR2: DFQATT and SNEGSKA (reference sequence).

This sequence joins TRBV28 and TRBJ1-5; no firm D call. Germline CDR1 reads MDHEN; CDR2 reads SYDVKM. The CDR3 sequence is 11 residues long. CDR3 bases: TGTGTTAGCAGTCCGCGTCAGCCCCAGCATTTT. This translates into CVSSPRQPQHF.

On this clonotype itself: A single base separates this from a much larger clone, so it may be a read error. The DNA of the CDR3 is TGTGCCAGCGGCCTCCTGGGGGAAAAACTGTTGTTT. Encoded protein: CASGLLGEKLLF. This rearrangement joins TRBV27 to TRBJ1-4; D perhaps matches TRBD1 (5 bases). The germline V gene encodes CDR1 MNHEY and CDR2 SMNVEV (reference sequence). This CDR3 region has 12 residues.

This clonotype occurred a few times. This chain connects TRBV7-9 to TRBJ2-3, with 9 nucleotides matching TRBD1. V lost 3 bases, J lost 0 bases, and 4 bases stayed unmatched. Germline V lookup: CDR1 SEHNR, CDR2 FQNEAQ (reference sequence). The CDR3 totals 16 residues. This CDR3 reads CASSFLTGGSTDTQYF. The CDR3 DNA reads TGTGCCAGCAGCTTCTTGACAGGGGGGAGCACAGATACGCAGTATTTT.

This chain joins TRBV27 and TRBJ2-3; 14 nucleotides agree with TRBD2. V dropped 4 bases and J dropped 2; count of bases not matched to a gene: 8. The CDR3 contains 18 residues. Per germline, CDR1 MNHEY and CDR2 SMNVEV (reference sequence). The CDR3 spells CASSSVGLAGGATDTQYF. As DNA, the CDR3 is TGTGCCAGCAGTTCGGTCGGACTAGCGGGAGGAGCCACAGATACGCAGTATTTT.

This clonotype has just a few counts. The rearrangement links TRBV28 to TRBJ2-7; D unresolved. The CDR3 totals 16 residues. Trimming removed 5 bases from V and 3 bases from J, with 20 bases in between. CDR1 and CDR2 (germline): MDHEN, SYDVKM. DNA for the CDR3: TGTGCCAGCAGTCCCCTGGACGGACCCTTGGACTACGAGCAGTACTTC. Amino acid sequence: CASSPLDGPLDYEQYF.

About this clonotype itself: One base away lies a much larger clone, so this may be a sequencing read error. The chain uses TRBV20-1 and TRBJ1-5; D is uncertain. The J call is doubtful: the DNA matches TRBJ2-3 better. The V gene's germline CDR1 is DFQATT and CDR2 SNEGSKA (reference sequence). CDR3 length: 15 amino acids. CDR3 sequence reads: CSATTRTESNQPQYF. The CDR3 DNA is TGCAGTGCAACCACTCGGACGGAGAGCAATCAGCCCCAGTATTTT.

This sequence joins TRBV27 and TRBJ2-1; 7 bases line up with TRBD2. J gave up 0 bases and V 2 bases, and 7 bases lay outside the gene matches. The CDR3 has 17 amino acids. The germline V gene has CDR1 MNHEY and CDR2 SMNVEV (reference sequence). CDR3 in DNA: TGTGCCAGCAGTTTACCCAGCGGGACCTACTCCTACAATGAGCAGTTCTTC. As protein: CASSLPSGTYSYNEQFF.

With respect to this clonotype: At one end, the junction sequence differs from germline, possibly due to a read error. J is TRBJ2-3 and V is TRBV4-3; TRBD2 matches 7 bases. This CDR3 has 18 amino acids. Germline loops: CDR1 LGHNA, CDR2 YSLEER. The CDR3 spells CASSQEASGFASKDTQYF. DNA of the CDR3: TGCGCCAGCAGCCAAGAGGCTAGCGGATTTGCTAGCAAAGATACGCAGTATTTT.

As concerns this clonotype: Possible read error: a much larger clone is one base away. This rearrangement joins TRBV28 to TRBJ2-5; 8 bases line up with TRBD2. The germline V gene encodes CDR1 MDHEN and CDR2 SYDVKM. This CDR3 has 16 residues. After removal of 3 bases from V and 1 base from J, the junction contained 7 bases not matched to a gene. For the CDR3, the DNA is TGTGCCAGCAGTTTCTCTGGTCTAGCGGGCCAAGAGACCCAGTACTTC. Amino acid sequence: CASSFSGLAGQETQYF. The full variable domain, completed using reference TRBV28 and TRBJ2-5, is DVKVTQSSRYLVKRTGEKVFLECVQDMDHENMFWYRQDPGLGLRLIYFSYDVKMKEKGDIPEGYSVSREKKERFSLILESASTNQTSMYLCASSFSGLAGQETQYFGPGTRLLVL.

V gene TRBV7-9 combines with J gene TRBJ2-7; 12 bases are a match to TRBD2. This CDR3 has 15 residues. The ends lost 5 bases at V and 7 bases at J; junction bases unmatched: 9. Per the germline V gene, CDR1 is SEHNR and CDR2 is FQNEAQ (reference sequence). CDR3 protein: CASSPASGRAGEQYF. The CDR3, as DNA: TGTGCCAGCAGCCCAGCTAGCGGGAGGGCCGGTGAGCAGTACTTC.